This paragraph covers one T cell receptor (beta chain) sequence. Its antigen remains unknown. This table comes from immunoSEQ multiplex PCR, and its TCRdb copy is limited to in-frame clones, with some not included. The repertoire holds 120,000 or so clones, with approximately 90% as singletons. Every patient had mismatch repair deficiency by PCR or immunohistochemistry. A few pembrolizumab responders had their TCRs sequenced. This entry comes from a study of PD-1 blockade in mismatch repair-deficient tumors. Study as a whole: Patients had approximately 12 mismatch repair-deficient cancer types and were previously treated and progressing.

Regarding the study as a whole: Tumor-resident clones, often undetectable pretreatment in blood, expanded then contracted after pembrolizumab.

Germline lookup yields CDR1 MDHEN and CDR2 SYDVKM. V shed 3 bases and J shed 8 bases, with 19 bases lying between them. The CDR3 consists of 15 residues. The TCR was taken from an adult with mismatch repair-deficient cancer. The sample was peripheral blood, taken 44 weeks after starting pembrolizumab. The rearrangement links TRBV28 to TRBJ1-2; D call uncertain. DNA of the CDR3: TGTGCCAGCAGTTTTTTTGGGCAGGCGATCGGCGGCTACACCTTC. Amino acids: CASSFFGQAIGGYTF.